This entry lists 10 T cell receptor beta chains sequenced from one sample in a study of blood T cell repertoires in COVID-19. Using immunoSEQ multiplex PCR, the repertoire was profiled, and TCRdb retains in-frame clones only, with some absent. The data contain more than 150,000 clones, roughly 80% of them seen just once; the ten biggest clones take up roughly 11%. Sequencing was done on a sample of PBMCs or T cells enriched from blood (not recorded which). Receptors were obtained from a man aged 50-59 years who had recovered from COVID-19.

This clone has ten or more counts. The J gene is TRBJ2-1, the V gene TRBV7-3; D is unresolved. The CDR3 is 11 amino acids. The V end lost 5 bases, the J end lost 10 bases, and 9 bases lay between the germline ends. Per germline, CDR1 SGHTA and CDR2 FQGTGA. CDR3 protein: CASSPGAEQFF. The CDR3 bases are TGTGCCAGCAGCCCCGGTGCGGAGCAGTTCTTC.

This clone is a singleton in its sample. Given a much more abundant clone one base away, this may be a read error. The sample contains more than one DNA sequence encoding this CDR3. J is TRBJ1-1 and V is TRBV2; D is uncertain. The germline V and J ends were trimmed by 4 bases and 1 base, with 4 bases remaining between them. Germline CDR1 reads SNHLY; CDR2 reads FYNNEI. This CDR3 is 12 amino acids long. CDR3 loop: CASSAGNTEAFF. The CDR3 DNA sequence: TGTGCCAGCAGTGCCGGGAACACTGAAGCTTTCTTT.

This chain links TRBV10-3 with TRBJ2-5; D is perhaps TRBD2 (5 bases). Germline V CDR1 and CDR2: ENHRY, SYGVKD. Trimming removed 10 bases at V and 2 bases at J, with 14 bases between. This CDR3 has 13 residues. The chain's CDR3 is CASSEGGQETQYF. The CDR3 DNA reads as TGTGCCAGTAGTGAGGGCGGTCAAGAGACCCAGTACTTC.

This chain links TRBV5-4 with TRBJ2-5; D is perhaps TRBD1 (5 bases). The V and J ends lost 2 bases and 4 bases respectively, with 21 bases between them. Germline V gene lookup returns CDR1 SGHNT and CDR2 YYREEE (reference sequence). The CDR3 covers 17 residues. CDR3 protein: CASSLDLESQGRETQYF. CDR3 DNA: TGTGCCAGCAGCTTAGATCTCGAGTCCCAGGGTCGAGAGACCCAGTACTTC.

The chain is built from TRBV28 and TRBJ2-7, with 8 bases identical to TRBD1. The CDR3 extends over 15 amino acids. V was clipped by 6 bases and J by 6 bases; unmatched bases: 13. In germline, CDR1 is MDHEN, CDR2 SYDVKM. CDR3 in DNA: TGTGCCAGCAGGGACAGGGATGAGAACCCTCCCGAGCAGTACTTC. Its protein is CASRDRDENPPEQYF. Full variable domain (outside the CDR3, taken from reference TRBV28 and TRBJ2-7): DVKVTQSSRYLVKRTGEKVFLECVQDMDHENMFWYRQDPGLGLRLIYFSYDVKMKEKGDIPEGYSVSREKKERFSLILESASTNQTSMYLCASRDRDENPPEQYFGPGTRLTVT.

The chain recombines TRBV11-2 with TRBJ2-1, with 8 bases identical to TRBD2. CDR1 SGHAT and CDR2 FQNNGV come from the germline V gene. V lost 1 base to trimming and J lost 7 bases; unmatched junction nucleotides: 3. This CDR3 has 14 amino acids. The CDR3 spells CASSLGREGNEQFF. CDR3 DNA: TGTGCCAGCAGCTTAGGACGGGAGGGGAATGAGCAGTTCTTC.

In nucleotides, the CDR3 is TGTGCCAGCACGATACGCGGGGGTGCCGGGGAGCTGTTTTTT. This translates into CASTIRGGAGELFF. This chain uses TRBV6-5 with TRBJ2-2; 7 bases are shared with TRBD2. V lost 7 bases and J lost 6; bases outside the gene matches: 8. The length of the CDR3 is 14 residues. From germline, CDR1 is MNHEY and CDR2 SVGAGI.

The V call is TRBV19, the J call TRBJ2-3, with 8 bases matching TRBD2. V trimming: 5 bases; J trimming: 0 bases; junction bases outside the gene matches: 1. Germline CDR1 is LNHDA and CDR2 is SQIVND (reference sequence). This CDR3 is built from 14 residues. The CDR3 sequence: CASSVAGSTDTQYF. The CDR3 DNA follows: TGTGCCAGTAGTGTAGCGGGAAGCACAGATACGCAGTATTTT.

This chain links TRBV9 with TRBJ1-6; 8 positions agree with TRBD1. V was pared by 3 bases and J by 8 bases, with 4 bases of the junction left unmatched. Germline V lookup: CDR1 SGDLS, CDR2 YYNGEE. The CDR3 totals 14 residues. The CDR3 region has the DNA TGTGCCAGCAGCGCGGACAGGGCGGATTCACCCCTCCACTTT. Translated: CASSADRADSPLHF.

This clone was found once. CDR3: CASSLGLAGVWNEQYF. Here the CDR3 DNA reads TGTGCCAGCAGCTTGGGACTAGCGGGGGTGTGGAACGAGCAGTACTTC. V gene TRBV5-4 combines with J gene TRBJ2-7; 12 bases line up with TRBD2. CDR1 is SGHNT, CDR2 YYREEE, per germline (reference sequence). The V and J ends lost 0 bases and 5 bases, in that order; junction bases with no gene match: 6. This CDR3 has 16 residues.